The 16 T cell receptor beta chains below all came from one sample that was sequenced in a study of CD8 T cells in ankylosing spondylitis. TCRdb used MiXCR to reprocess the 5' RACE reads, holding one entry per CDR3 protein. This table has 250,000 to 300,000 distinct CDR3 sequences, roughly 20% appearing once. Specimen: blood, either unsorted or a sorted T cell fraction (not recorded which). All receptors come from a male donor with ankylosing spondylitis or in good health (not recorded which).

In this sample, this clonotype turned up a few times. V is TRBV12-3 or TRBV12-4 and J is TRBJ2-2; weak D call: TRBD1 (5 bases). The CDR3 has 14 residues. Trimming stripped 3 bases from V and 3 bases from J, with 8 bases between. The DNA for the CDR3 is TGTGCCAGCAGTTTTAGCAGGGACACCGGGGAGCTGTTTTTT. The encoded protein is CASSFSRDTGELFF.

The chain recombines TRBV5-1 with TRBJ2-1; no firm D call. Germline V lookup: CDR1 SGHRS, CDR2 YFSETQ. Between the trimmed V and J ends, which lost 0 bases and 2 bases, there was a span of 9 bases. The CDR3 is 15 amino acids. This CDR3 is CASSLVGFAYNEQFF. The CDR3 nucleotides read TGCGCCAGCAGCTTGGTGGGGTTCGCCTACAATGAGCAGTTCTTC.

CDR3 coding DNA: TGCAGCGTTGGTAGGGCAGGGTTCAAATTCGGCACTGAAGCTTTCTTT. Amino acids: CSVGRAGFKFGTEAFF. The chain employs TRBV29-1 and TRBJ1-1, with a possible D match to TRBD1 (5 bases). The CDR3 spans 16 residues. V was trimmed by 4 bases and J by 4 bases, leaving 22 bases between them. From germline, CDR1 is SQVTM and CDR2 ANQGSEA.

Turning to this clonotype: Germline is not matched at one junction end, which may reflect a read error. This chain uses TRBV29-1 with TRBJ2-5, with D perhaps matching TRBD2 (5 bases). The CDR3 has 12 amino acids. The V gene's germline CDR1 is SQVTM and CDR2 ANQGSEA. CDR3 coding DNA: TGCAGCGTTGAAGAGTCCTCGGGAATCCTTCACTTC. Its translation is CSVEESSGILHF. Full variable domain (missing parts from reference TRBV29-1 and TRBJ2-5): SAVISQKPSRDICQRGTSLTIQCQVDSQVTMMFWYRQQPGQSLTLIATANQGSEATYESGFVIDKFPISRPNLTFSTLTVSNMSPEDSSIYLCSVEESSGILHFGPGTRLLVL.

The J gene is TRBJ2-1, the V gene TRBV9; unclear D gene. This CDR3 is built from 13 residues. The V gene lost 0 bases and the J gene lost 5 bases, with 6 bases spanning the gap. Per germline, CDR1 SGDLS and CDR2 YYNGEE. The CDR3 DNA is TGTGCCAGCAGCGTAGCTGAGCACAATGAGCAGTTCTTC. This sequence encodes CASSVAEHNEQFF.

This clonotype was counted at least ten times. The V call is TRBV27, the J call TRBJ2-5; D tentatively fits TRBD1 or TRBD2 (5 bases each). V was clipped by 6 bases and J by 2 bases, with 19 bases between them. CDR1 MNHEY and CDR2 SMNVEV come from the germline V gene (reference sequence). The CDR3 length is 16 residues. CDR3 sequence: CASRSRPGRIQETQYF. CDR3 nucleotides: TGTGCCAGCAGATCCAGACCGGGACGGATACAAGAGACCCAGTACTTC.

The chain combines TRBV3-1 with TRBJ1-2; D not certain. The CDR3 extends over 13 amino acids. V was trimmed by 7 bases and J by 6 bases, leaving 15 bases between them. Looked up from germline, CDR1 is LGHDT and CDR2 is YNNKEL (reference sequence). CDR3 bases: TGTGCCAGCACCAAAGGACGAAAGAATGGCTACACCTTC. It codes for CASTKGRKNGYTF.

This chain connects TRBV29-1 to TRBJ2-5; no clear D. Germline loops: CDR1 SQVTM, CDR2 ANQGSEA. The ends were cut back, 4 bases at V and 2 bases at J, with 17 bases in the middle. The CDR3 spans 15 residues. The CDR3 here is CSVAPLGVEQETQYF. As DNA, the CDR3 is TGCAGCGTTGCCCCTTTGGGCGTCGAACAAGAGACCCAGTACTTC.

This clonotype was found a few times. The rearrangement joins TRBV6-2 or TRBV6-3 to TRBJ2-5, with TRBD2 identical over 10 bases. The CDR3 contains 15 residues. V shed 0 bases and J 4 bases; nucleotides not matched to a gene: 2. CDR1 is MNHEY and CDR2 is SVGEGT in the germline V gene. The CDR3 is CASSYSTSGRETQYF. The DNA for the CDR3 is TGTGCCAGCAGTTACTCGACTAGCGGGCGAGAGACCCAGTACTTC.

This clonotype was recorded at least ten times. This rearrangement joins TRBV12-3 or TRBV12-4 to TRBJ2-5; the D is unclear. Trimming left V 4 bases short and J 4 bases short, with 7 bases between. This CDR3 has 12 amino acids. The CDR3 nucleotides read TGTGCCAGCAGTTCACCGAGAGAGACCCAGTACTTC. This translates into CASSSPRETQYF.

This clonotype was found many times. The chain links TRBV3-1 to TRBJ1-1; TRBD1 matches at 10 bases. The V gene's germline CDR1 is LGHDT and CDR2 YNNKEL (reference sequence). V was clipped by 7 bases and J by 1 base; unmatched bases: 6. This CDR3 is 15 amino acids long. CDR3 protein: CASTPRDRGNTEAFF. CDR3 sequence (DNA): TGTGCCAGCACTCCTCGGGACAGGGGGAACACTGAAGCTTTCTTT.

As DNA, the CDR3 is TGTGCCAGCAGCTCCCCCCCCGGGACAAGCACAGATACGCAGTATTTT. Translating gives CASSSPPGTSTDTQYF. The chain links TRBV7-9 to TRBJ2-3; D is perhaps TRBD1 (6 bases). Germline V gene lookup returns CDR1 SEHNR and CDR2 FQNEAQ (reference sequence). The CDR3 runs 16 residues. V shed 4 bases and J shed 0 bases, with 14 bases lying between them. The entire variable domain, with the rest obtained from reference TRBV7-9 and TRBJ2-3, is as follows: DTGVSQNPRHKITKRGQNVTFRCDPISEHNRLYWYRQTLGQGPEFLTYFQNEAQLEKSRLLSDRFSAERPKGSFSTLEIQRTEQGDSAMYLCASSSPPGTSTDTQYFGPGTRLTVL.

This clonotype was detected a few times. The chain couples TRBV5-1 to TRBJ2-3; D gene ambiguous. V was pared by 4 bases and J by 9 bases, with 9 bases between. The CDR3 contains 11 residues. Germline-derived CDR1 and CDR2 are SGHRS and YFSETQ. The CDR3 bases are TGCGCCAGCAGCACCGGAAACACGCAGTATTTT. It encodes CASSTGNTQYF.

The chain is built from TRBV7-2 and TRBJ2-1; TRBD2 matches at 11 bases. Trimming took 5 bases from V and 5 from J; bases not matched to a gene: 8. The germline gives CDR1 SGHTA, CDR2 FQGNSA. The CDR3 covers 16 residues. As DNA, the CDR3 is TGTGCCAGCAGCATGATGGGGACTAGCGGAAACAATGAGCAGTTCTTC. Protein product: CASSMMGTSGNNEQFF.

The chain employs TRBV5-1 and TRBJ2-1; D may match TRBD1 or TRBD2 (5 bases each). Trimming pared 0 bases from V and 4 bases from J, leaving 11 bases between. Germline values: CDR1 SGHRS, CDR2 YFSETQ. The CDR3 contains 15 residues. DNA of the CDR3: TGCGCCAGCAGCTTGGGGACGGGGCGATACAATGAGCAGTTCTTC. It is translated as CASSLGTGRYNEQFF.

This clonotype was seen a few times. The chain employs TRBV9 and TRBJ1-6; unclear D gene. Germline CDR1 reads SGDLS; CDR2 reads YYNGEE. This CDR3 spans 14 amino acids. Trimming cost V 3 bases and J 5 bases, with 9 bases left between them. The CDR3 reads CASSDQTHNSPLHF. In DNA form, the CDR3 reads TGTGCCAGCAGCGACCAGACACATAATTCACCCCTCCACTTT.